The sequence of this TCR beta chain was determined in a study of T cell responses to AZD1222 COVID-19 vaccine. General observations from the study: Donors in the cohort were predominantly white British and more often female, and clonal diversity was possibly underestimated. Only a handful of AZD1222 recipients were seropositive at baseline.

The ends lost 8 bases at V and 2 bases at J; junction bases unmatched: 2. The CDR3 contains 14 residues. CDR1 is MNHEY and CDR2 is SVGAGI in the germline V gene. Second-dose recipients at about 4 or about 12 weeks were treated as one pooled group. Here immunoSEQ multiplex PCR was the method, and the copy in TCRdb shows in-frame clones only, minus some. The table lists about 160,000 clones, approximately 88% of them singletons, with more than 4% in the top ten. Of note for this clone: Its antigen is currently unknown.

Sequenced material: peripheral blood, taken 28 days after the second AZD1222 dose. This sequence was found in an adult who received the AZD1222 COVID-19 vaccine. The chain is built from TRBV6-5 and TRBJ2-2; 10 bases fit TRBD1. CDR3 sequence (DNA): TGTGCCAGCGGACAGGGGGGAAACACCGGGGAGCTGTTTTTT. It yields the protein CASGQGGNTGELFF.